The clone carrying this TCR beta chain registers medium-sized by frequency. Antigen: not known. In germline, CDR1 is MDHEN, CDR2 SYDVKM. This CDR3 spans 15 amino acids. This sample is drawn from a study of CXCR3-negative and CXCR3-positive naive CD8 T cells. General study points: Naive CXCR3-positive and CXCR3-negative cells shared similar TRBV-TRBJ usage, unlike memory cells. For memory CD8+ cells diversity was much lower, but both naive subsets had comparably high diversity.

The libraries of TRB cDNA were prepared using 5' RACE with UMI labels. Reanalyzing the 5' RACE reads, TCRdb keeps one entry per CDR3 protein, without DNA. The sample totals 6,000 to 8,500 distinct CDR3 sequences; its top ten clones hold roughly 1.5%. CD8+ T cell subsets were each sorted in triplicate, around 300,000 cells apiece. The clonotype comes from a human donor in good health. Some clones in this sample may be carry-over from other donors' samples. Sequencing was done on a sample of naive CXCR3- CD8+ T cells from blood. The subset: CD45RO-CCR7+CD27+CD95- naive CD8+ T cells lacking CXCR3 (TNR3-). The V and J genes are TRBV28 and TRBJ2-3; with no DNA, the TCRdb D assignment of TRBD1 cannot be verified. CDR3 region: CASSLRDRLTDTQYF.